This section outlines one T cell receptor (beta chain) sequence together with its context. No antigen is known for it. The repertoire was sequenced with immunoSEQ multiplex PCR; TCRdb's copy has only in-frame clones and lacks some. The profile shows about 84,000 clones, about 81% of them singletons. Trimming took off 4 bases at V and 7 bases at J, with 10 bases between the two ends. Germline V CDR1 and CDR2: SGHAT, FQNNGV. The CDR3 totals 13 residues. Time point: week 47, end of study. All doses held 300 ug of mutant IDH1 20-mer peptide, with topical imiquimod. The data were obtained in a study of a mutant IDH1 vaccine in newly diagnosed glioma.

This receptor was taken from a man between 40 and 49 years old with glioma. The sample in question was PBMCs, obtained from a glioma patient whose treatment included an IDH1 peptide vaccine. V usage is TRBV11-2 and J usage is TRBJ1-4; D call uncertain. The CDR3 coding sequence is TGTGCCAGCAGCTCATCCCCAGGTGAAAAACTGTTTTTT. Protein product: CASSSSPGEKLFF.